Included here is one T cell receptor beta chain sequence, with context. As yet, its antigen is unknown. The ends were cut back, 1 base at V and 0 bases at J, with 12 bases in the middle. Germline-derived CDR1 and CDR2 are LGHDT and YNNKEL (reference sequence). The CDR3 length is 17 residues. Clones were read by immunoSEQ multiplex PCR, and TCRdb kept only the in-frame ones, dropping some. Of more than 250,000 clones in the sample, just over 90% were seen once. This sample was included in a study of T cell responses to AZD1222 COVID-19 vaccine. Notes on the study in general: Only five to seven AZD1222 recipients were seropositive at baseline. Two AZD1222 doses significantly raised spike-specific TCR breadth and depth over controls.

Material: peripheral blood, obtained on day 0 of AZD1222 vaccination. The sequence was collected from an adult in good health. V is TRBV3-1 (or the pseudogene TRBV3-2) and J is TRBJ1-4, with D uncertain. The CDR3 is CASSQGWGVATNEKLFF. CDR3 nucleotide sequence: TGTGCCAGCAGCCAAGGTTGGGGAGTTGCAACTAATGAAAAACTGTTTTTT.